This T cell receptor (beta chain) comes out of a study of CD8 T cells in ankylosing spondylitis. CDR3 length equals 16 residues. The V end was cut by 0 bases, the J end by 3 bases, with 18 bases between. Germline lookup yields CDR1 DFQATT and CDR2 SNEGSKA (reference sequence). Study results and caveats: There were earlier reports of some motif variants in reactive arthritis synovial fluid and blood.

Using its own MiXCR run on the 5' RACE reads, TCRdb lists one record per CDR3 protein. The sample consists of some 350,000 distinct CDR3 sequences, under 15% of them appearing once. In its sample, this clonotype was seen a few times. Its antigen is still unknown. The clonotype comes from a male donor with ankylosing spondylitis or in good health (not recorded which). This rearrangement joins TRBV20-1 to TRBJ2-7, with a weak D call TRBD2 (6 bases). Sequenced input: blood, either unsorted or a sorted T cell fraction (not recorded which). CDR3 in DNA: TGCAGTGCTAGAGATCTCGGAGGGGAGTGGGACTACGAGCAGTACTTC. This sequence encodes CSARDLGGEWDYEQYF.